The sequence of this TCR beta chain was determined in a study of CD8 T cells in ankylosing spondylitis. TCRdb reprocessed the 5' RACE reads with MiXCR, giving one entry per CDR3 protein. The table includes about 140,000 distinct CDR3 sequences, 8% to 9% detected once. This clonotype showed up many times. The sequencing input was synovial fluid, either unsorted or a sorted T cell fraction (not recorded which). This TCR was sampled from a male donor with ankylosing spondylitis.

The CDR3 is CASSLMPTSGYNEQFF. For the CDR3, the DNA is TGTGCCAGCAGCTTAATGCCGACTAGCGGCTACAATGAGCAGTTCTTC. The chain recombines TRBV7-6 with TRBJ2-1; 9 positions match TRBD2. The germline V gene encodes CDR1 SGHVS and CDR2 FNYEAQ. V was clipped by 2 bases and J by 3 bases; unmatched bases: 5. The CDR3 totals 16 residues.